Listed here is a single T cell receptor beta chain. The sample comes from a study of blood T cell repertoires in COVID-19. Background on the study: Samples representing acute and convalescent COVID-19 were sourced from the United States, Italy and Spain. Sample material is recorded as cDNA or gDNA derived from T cells, B-cell-depleted T cells, or PBMCs.

Assignment of participants to cohorts was predicated upon participant-reported clinical history. This CDR3 region has 18 residues. Germline values: CDR1 MDHEN, CDR2 SYDVKM. Trimming took 4 bases from V and 6 from J, leaving 26 bases between them. TCRdb's copy holds only in-frame clones and misses some; the assay was immunoSEQ multiplex PCR. The sample includes 250,000 or so clones, just under 90% of them seen just once. Sequenced sample: PBMCs or T cells enriched from blood (not recorded which). This TCR was recovered from a woman between 25 and 40 years old with acute COVID-19. V is TRBV28 and J is TRBJ2-3; a weak D match, TRBD1 (6 bases). The CDR3 is CASSSSSQGPPTIDTQYF. DNA of the CDR3: TGTGCCAGCAGTTCCTCTTCGCAGGGGCCCCCCACAATCGATACGCAGTATTTT.